The rows below give T cell receptor beta chains drawn from one sample of a study of response to subunit inactivated influenza vaccine. TCRdb itself ran the RT-PCR reads through MiXCR, one entry per CDR3 protein. Of about 570,000 distinct CDR3 sequences detected, approximately 10% appear once; the ten largest clones hold approximately 10%. This sample also appeared in a second study, on T cells expressing NK-cell markers.

The specimen comprised PBMCs from blood, sampled on the day of vaccination. The receptors were gathered from a man in his fifties or sixties who received an inactivated influenza vaccine. CDR3s leave out the opening cysteine and the closing phenylalanine or tryptophan. Clone size is shown for a subset of rows, as once, few, many or a class of expanded clone.

v_call | clone_size | cdr3_aa
TRBV20-1 | - | SAPGSATTAVEQY
TRBV3-1 | few | ASSQGLAGKFEETQY
TRBV10-3 | few | AIRVGTEAF
TRBV20-1 | few | SADPRRSNQPQH
TRBV5-4 | - | ASSTGQGRETQY
TRBV15 | - | ATSSARGTYNEQF
TRBV12-3/TRBV12-4 | few | ASIKTSNYNEQF
TRBV20-1 | - | SARDQLVRRRSEQY
TRBV20-1 | many | SAIQETDTQY
TRBV3-1 | few | ASSRRTEGNTIY
TRBV6-5 | many | ASSLPSGGLIETQY
TRBV4-3 | - | ASSQEWRGTSTDTQY
TRBV25-1 | few | ASSDTPSAETQY
TRBV5-5 | many | ASSGGQFSYNEQF
TRBV11-2 | few | ASRSIQGYNEAF
TRBV11-1 | few | ASSLVSVRAVHGNEQY
TRBV29-1 | - | SVLQGAGETQY
TRBV11-3 | few | ASSLLPGGGAAKNIQY
TRBV20-1 | - | SAAGWLDNEQF
TRBV20-1 | few | SALGAGDQETQY
TRBV5-1 | few | ASSELGQGAEAF
TRBV28 | few | ASSLRRGPSNQPQH
TRBV20-1 | many | SASRREKLF
TRBV4-2 | - | ASSQGGGLSRTDTQY
TRBV29-1 | - | SVGIGQGKIGELF
TRBV11-2 | few | ASSLPGHRETQY
TRBV2 | few | ASSVDGTGDDEQY
TRBV5-1 | many | ASSLGTVQSSYEQY
TRBV13 | few | ASSLGTGGRGEQF
TRBV6-5 | few | ASSYIGQGHEKLF
TRBV28 | - | ASRQSSYNEQF
TRBV7-2 | - | ASSKPDRGFWHT
TRBV25-1 | few | ASSITSGWRTYEQY
TRBV7-2 | few | ASSPRGQRGTGELF
TRBV29-1 | - | SAQRGFGSGKQQF
TRBV10-3 | many | AISKTGEREQF
TRBV28 | few | ASSPGLEIEAF
TRBV7-9 | many | ASSLDSDPGAMYEQY
TRBV5-6 | many | ASSYSGTGRTYEQY
TRBV12-3/TRBV12-4 | - | ASSTWTDTGELF
TRBV7-9 | few | ASSPLGRTRTGELF
TRBV6-5 | - | ASSLLWDTGELF
TRBV11-1 | - | ASSPPRGRVSSYNEQF
TRBV2 | - | ASSLKINTGELF
TRBV10-1 | - | ASSESVGSHEQY
TRBV20-1 | few | SARTLGDPNQPQH
TRBV7-2 | many | ASSPGRDYNEQF
TRBV3-1 | - | ASSQVFGQGNEQY
TRBV25-1 | - | ASSEYGVIAGTEAF
TRBV21-1 | - | ASSKWELYYEQY
TRBV28 | - | ASSKGQDYTGELF
TRBV12-3/TRBV12-4 | few | ASTPGQNANIQY